The rows below give T cell receptor beta chains drawn from one sample of a study of OX40 agonist ivuxolimab in advanced cancers. The assay was immunoSEQ multiplex PCR, and TCRdb's table has in-frame clones only and misses some. The repertoire holds 90,000 to 100,000 clones, with around 85% as singletons. This specimen was CD4+ or CD8+ T cells sorted from blood, taken in a trial of the OX40 agonist ivuxolimab. These TCRs come from an adult with an advanced solid tumor such as melanoma, head and neck, liver or kidney cancer. CDR3s include the opening cysteine and the closing phenylalanine or tryptophan. D genes are given only for firm matches. A row's size may be missing; if present it is once, few, many or a size class.

cdr3_nt cdr3_aa clone_size cdr3_length d_call j_call v_call
TGTGCCAGCTCGCCACCGGGGGCCGGAGCTTTCTTT CASSPPGAGAFF . 12 . TRBJ1-1 TRBV18
TGTGCCAGCAGCTTTAATTTGAATACGCAGTATTTT CASSFNLNTQYF . 12 . TRBJ2-3 TRBV5-8
TGCAGCGCCCGTCCTAGCGGGAGAGGCTCCTACGAGCAGTACTTC CSARPSGRGSYEQYF . 15 TRBD2 TRBJ2-7 TRBV29-1
TGTGCCAGCACCAGGCCAACAGGGAACACTGAAGCTTTCTTT CASTRPTGNTEAFF . 14 . TRBJ1-1 TRBV5-6
TGTGCCAGCAGAGAGTGGGATGGTGAAAAACTGTTTTTT CASREWDGEKLFF few 13 . TRBJ1-4 TRBV27
TGCGCCAGCAGCTTGAGCGGGGGGGCCTACAATGAGCAGTTCTTC CASSLSGGAYNEQFF . 15 TRBD2 TRBJ2-1 TRBV5-1
TGCGCCAGCAGCCCCCGCGGACAGGGTGAAAAACTGTTTTTT CASSPRGQGEKLFF . 14 TRBD1 TRBJ1-4 TRBV5-1
TGTGCCAGCAGCCGGAACACTGAAGCTTTCTTT CASSRNTEAFF . 11 . TRBJ1-1 TRBV27
TGTGCCAGCAGTCTGATTGGGGGTCGGGGGTGGAGCACTGAAGCTTTCTTT CASSLIGGRGWSTEAFF . 17 . TRBJ1-1 TRBV27
TGCGCCAGCAGCCCAATTGGACAGGCTGGGGACTATGGCTACACCTTC CASSPIGQAGDYGYTF . 16 TRBD1 TRBJ1-2 TRBV4-3
TGTGCCAGCAGTACCCGTCAGACCCAGTACTTC CASSTRQTQYF . 11 . TRBJ2-5 TRBV28
TGTGCCAGCAGTAAACCGGGACAGGGGTACAATGAGCAGTTCTTC CASSKPGQGYNEQFF . 15 TRBD1 TRBJ2-1 TRBV7-3
TGTGCCAGCACCCTTCCTCTGGGCACCGGGGAGCTGTTTTTT CASTLPLGTGELFF . 14 . TRBJ2-2 TRBV7-6
TGTGCCAGCAGTGCCCAAGGGGGGAATCAGCCCCAGCATTTT CASSAQGGNQPQHF . 14 . TRBJ1-5 TRBV2
TGTGCCAGCAGCTTACGACAGTCGAACACCGGGGAGCTGTTTTTT CASSLRQSNTGELFF . 15 . TRBJ2-2 TRBV7-6
TGTGCCAGCAGCTTACGCAGGGGAGGGACTAGCGGGAGCTCTAATGAGCAGTTCTTC CASSLRRGGTSGSSNEQFF . 19 TRBD2 TRBJ2-1 TRBV7-2
TGTGCCAGCAAGGGCTGGGAATCGAACACCGGGGAGCTGTTTTTT CASKGWESNTGELFF . 15 . TRBJ2-2 TRBV11-1
TGTGCCAGTAGTAGAGAGTTTGGGGCTGAAGCTTTCTTT CASSREFGAEAFF . 13 . TRBJ1-1 TRBV19